Included here is one T cell receptor (beta chain) sequence, with context. The antigen is not known. This entry is derived from a study of T cell repertoires in cytomegalovirus infection. On the study more broadly: Signatures in public TCR beta sequences pointed to both CMV infection and matching HLA type. Study observations and caveats: Individuals carrying CMV plus the relevant HLA were identified by cumulative frequency of public TCR beta families. HLA-C-restricted, CMV-specific TCR beta clonotypes were dominant ex vivo.

A single record per CDR3 protein comes from TCRdb applying MiXCR to the reads. This sample yields under 850,000 distinct CDR3 sequences, of which about 33% are seen a single time; about 20% belongs to the top ten. CDR3 size: 16 residues. The trim removed 3 bases at V and 2 bases at J, leaving 10 bases unmatched. CDR1 KGHSH and CDR2 LQKENI come from the germline V gene. The chain links TRBV18 to TRBJ2-7, with 7 bases matching TRBD1. The sample in question was cultured PBMCs, obtained from culture after CMV antigen stimulation. This receptor was taken from a human donor in good health (CMV status not recorded). Some clones in this sample may be carry-over from other donors' samples. The CDR3 nucleotides are TGTGCCAGCTCACCCGAAGACAGGGTTGCGCCCTACGAGCAGTACTTC. Translating it yields CASSPEDRVAPYEQYF.